This T cell receptor beta chain was obtained from a study of memory CD4+ T cells and cytomegalovirus serostatus. At the level of the study: Donors were healthy Belgian adults, 10 or so CMV seropositive and fewer than 30 seronegative.

Source study methods: Out-of-frame sequences were removed, leaving a few million distinct TCRbeta sequences. Libraries were prepared by immunoSEQ multiplex PCR; TCRdb keeps only in-frame clonotypes and omits some of them. For V, J and clone size, that table is used; D and trimming come from the DNA. Of 56,000 or so clones in the sample, around three quarters were seen once. This clone was seen only a few times. The antigen is unknown. This CDR3 has 14 residues. The V and J ends lost 1 base and 10 bases respectively, with 14 bases between them. Germline assignment: CDR1 GTSNPN and CDR2 SVGIG (reference sequence). The sort gate was single viable CD3+CD4+CD8-CD45RO+ cells for memory CD4+ T cells. Study outcomes and limitations: Suggested: most of the CMV-linked TCR signature lies in CD4+ memory cells.

The chain uses TRBV30 and TRBJ1-6; a weak D match, TRBD1 (6 bases). What was sequenced was memory CD4+ T cells from blood. The TCR was taken from an adult in good health and CMV-seronegative. Some clones in this sample may be carry-over from other donors' samples. The CDR3 nucleotides read TGTGCCTGGAGTGCGTTGACAGGATCCTCACCCCTCCACTTT. Residues: CAWSALTGSSPLHF.